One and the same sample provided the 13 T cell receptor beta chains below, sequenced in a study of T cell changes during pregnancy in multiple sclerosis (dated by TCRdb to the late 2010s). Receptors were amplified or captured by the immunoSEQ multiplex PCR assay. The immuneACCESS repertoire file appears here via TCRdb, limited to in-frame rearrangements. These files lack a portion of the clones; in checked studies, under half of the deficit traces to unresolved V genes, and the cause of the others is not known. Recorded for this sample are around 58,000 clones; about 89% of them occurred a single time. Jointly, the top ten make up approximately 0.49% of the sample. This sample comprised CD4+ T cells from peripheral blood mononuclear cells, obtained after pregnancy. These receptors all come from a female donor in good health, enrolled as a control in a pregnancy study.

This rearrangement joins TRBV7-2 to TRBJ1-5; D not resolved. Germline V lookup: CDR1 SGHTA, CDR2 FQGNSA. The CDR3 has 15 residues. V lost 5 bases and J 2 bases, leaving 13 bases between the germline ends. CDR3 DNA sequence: TGTGCCAGCAGCCCCAATGGCTTGGGCAATCAGCCCCAGCATTTT. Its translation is CASSPNGLGNQPQHF.

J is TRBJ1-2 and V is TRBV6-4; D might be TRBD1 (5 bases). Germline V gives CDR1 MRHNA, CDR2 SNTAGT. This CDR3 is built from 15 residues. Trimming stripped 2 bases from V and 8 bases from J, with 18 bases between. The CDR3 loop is CASSDGSRDFSGYTF. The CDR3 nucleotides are TGTGCCAGCAGTGACGGTAGCAGGGACTTTAGCGGCTACACCTTC.

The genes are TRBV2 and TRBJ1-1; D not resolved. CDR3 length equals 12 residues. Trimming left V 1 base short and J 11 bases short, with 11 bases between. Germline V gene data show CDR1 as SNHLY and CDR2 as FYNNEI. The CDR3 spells CASSEVFGVAFF. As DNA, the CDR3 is TGTGCCAGCAGTGAAGTCTTCGGGGTCGCTTTCTTT.

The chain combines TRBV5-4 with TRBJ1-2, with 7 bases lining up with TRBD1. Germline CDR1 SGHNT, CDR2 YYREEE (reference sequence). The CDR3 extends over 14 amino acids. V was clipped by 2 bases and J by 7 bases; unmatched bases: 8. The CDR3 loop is CASSLGTVYSGYTF. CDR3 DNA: TGTGCCAGCAGCTTAGGGACAGTATATAGTGGCTACACCTTC.

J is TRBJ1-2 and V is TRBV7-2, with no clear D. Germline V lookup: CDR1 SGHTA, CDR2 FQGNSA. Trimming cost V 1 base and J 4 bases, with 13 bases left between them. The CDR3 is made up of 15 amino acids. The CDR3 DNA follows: TGTGCCAGCAGCTTAGGCCCGCGAACGAGCTATGGCTACACCTTC. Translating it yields CASSLGPRTSYGYTF. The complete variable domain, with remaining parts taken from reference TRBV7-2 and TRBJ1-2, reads GAGVSQSPSNKVTEKGKDVELRCDPISGHTALYWYRQSLGQGLEFLIYFQGNSAPDKSGLPSDRFSAERTGGSVSTLTIQRTQQEDSAVYLCASSLGPRTSYGYTFGSGTRLTVV.

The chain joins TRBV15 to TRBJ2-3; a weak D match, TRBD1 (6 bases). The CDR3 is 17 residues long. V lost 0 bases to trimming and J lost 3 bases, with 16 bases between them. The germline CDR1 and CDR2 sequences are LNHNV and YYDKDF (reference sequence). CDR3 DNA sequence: TGTGCCACCAGCAGAGAGTTAGGGGGTCGCGGGACAGATACGCAGTATTTT. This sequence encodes CATSRELGGRGTDTQYF.

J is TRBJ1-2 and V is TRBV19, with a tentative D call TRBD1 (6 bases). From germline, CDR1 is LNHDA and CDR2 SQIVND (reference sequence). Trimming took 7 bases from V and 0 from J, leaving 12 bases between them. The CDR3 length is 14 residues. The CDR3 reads CASNVQGANYGYTF. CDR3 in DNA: TGTGCCAGTAACGTACAGGGAGCTAACTATGGCTACACCTTC.

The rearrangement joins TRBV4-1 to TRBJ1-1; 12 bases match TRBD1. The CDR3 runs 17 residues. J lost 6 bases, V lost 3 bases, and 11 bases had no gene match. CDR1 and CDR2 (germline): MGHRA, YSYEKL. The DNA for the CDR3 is TGCGCCAGCAGCCATTTGGGTGAGGGACAGGGGGCCTCTGAAGCTTTCTTT. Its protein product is CASSHLGEGQGASEAFF.

Here the CDR3 DNA reads TGCGCCAGCAGCTTCATCCGGGAGTCCTACAATGAGCAGTTCTTC. Translation: CASSFIRESYNEQFF. The chain recombines TRBV5-1 with TRBJ2-1; TRBD2 might be the D (6 bases). This CDR3 contains 15 residues. Trimming took 2 bases from V and 1 from J, leaving 10 bases between them. Germline V gene lookup returns CDR1 SGHRS and CDR2 YFSETQ.

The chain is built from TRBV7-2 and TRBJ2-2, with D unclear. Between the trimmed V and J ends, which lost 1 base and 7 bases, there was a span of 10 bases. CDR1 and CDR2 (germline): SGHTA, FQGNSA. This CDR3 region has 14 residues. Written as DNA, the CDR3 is TGTGCCAGCAGCTTAGTTACGGTCGTCGGGGAGCTGTTTTTT. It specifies CASSLVTVVGELFF.

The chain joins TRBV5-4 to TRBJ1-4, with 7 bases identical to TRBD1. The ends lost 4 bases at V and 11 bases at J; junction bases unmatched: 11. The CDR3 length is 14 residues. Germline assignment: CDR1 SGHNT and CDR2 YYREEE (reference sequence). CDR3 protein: CASSQGGEMNKLFF. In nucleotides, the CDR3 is TGTGCCAGCAGCCAGGGGGGAGAGATGAACAAACTGTTTTTT.

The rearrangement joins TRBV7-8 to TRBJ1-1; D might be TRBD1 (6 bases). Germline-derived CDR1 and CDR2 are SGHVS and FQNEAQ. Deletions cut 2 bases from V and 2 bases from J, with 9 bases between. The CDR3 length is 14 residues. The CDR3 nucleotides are TGTGCCAGCAGCTTATCAGGGGCCAACACTGAAGCTTTCTTT. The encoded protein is CASSLSGANTEAFF.

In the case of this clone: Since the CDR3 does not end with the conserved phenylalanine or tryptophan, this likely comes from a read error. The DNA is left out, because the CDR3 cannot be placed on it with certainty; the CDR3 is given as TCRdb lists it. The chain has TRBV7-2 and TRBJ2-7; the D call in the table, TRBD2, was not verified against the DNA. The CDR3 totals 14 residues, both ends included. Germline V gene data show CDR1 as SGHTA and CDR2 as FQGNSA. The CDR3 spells CASTQTRGGGPLRI.